Shown below are 20 T cell receptor beta chains from a single sample sequenced in a study of T cells in Graves' hyperthyroidism and ophthalmopathy. Researchers amplified the TCR beta CDR3 regions from RNA transcripts. In the first-round RT-PCR of the TCR CDR3, the HTBI primer set was used. TCRdb reanalysed the multiplex PCR reads using MiXCR and keeps one entry per CDR3 protein. The sample includes about 350,000 distinct CDR3 sequences, approximately 15% seen only once; the top ten take around 23%. The sequenced sample was blood. These receptors were collected from a woman aged 30 to 39 with Graves' hyperthyroidism.

Many counts were recorded for this clonotype. The chain has TRBV28 and TRBJ2-7; 10 bases match TRBD2. The CDR3 consists of 16 residues. V lost 2 bases to trimming and J lost 2 bases; unmatched junction nucleotides: 6. CDR1 is MDHEN and CDR2 is SYDVKM in the germline V gene. The DNA of the CDR3 is TGTGCCAGCAGTTTACCGGGACTAGCGAGCACCTACGAGCAGTACTTC. Its protein is CASSLPGLASTYEQYF. The whole variable domain, remainder taken from reference TRBV28 and TRBJ2-7, is DVKVTQSSRYLVKRTGEKVFLECVQDMDHENMFWYRQDPGLGLRLIYFSYDVKMKEKGDIPEGYSVSREKKERFSLILESASTNQTSMYLCASSLPGLASTYEQYFGPGTRLTVT.

The V call is TRBV4-3, the J call TRBJ2-1; 11 bases are shared with TRBD2. This CDR3 is 16 amino acids long. The junction had 5 bases not matched to a gene; V was cut back by 0 bases and J by 7 bases. In germline, CDR1 is LGHNA, CDR2 YSLEER. The CDR3 coding sequence is TGCGCCAGCAGCCAAGAATTTAGCGGGAGGGCGAATGAGCAGTTCTTC. Translation gives CASSQEFSGRANEQFF.

This clonotype was recorded many times. The chain combines TRBV20-1 with TRBJ2-1; D uncertain. V lost 7 bases and J 4 bases, leaving 23 bases between the germline ends. The CDR3 is 16 residues long. Germline V lookup: CDR1 DFQATT, CDR2 SNEGSKA (reference sequence). CDR3 bases: TGCAGTGTTTCCCCGGTGGGCCCCGGGCCTTACAATGAGCAGTTCTTC. The encoded protein is CSVSPVGPGPYNEQFF.

This clonotype was counted a few times. The chain is built from TRBV28 and TRBJ2-1; 8 nucleotides agree with TRBD2. Trimming removed 5 bases from V and 7 bases from J; junction bases left unmatched: 13. Germline V CDR1 and CDR2: MDHEN, SYDVKM. This CDR3 is built from 16 residues. The CDR3 spells CASSPSSGRAFNEQFF. CDR3 sequence (DNA): TGTGCCAGCAGTCCCTCGTCCGGGAGGGCCTTTAATGAGCAGTTCTTC.

This clonotype was detected many times. The chain recombines TRBV29-1 with TRBJ2-2; no clear D. Germline V gene sequence: CDR1 SQVTM, CDR2 ANQGSEA. The CDR3 loop spans 12 amino acids. The V gene lost 6 bases and the J gene lost 4 bases, with 9 bases spanning the gap. The CDR3 sequence: CSVRDLTGELFF. CDR3 DNA sequence: TGCAGCGTGCGTGACCTCACCGGGGAGCTGTTTTTT.

This clonotype was observed many times. The J gene is TRBJ1-4, the V gene TRBV7-2, with a tentative D call TRBD1 (6 bases). The CDR3 length is 15 residues. Per the germline V gene, CDR1 is SGHTA and CDR2 is FQGNSA. Trimming shortened V by 5 bases and J by 8 bases, and 18 bases separated the two germline ends. The CDR3 reads CASSRDRTDGEKLFF. The CDR3 DNA reads TGTGCCAGCAGCAGGGACCGGACAGACGGAGAAAAACTGTTTTTT. The variable domain in full, completed from reference TRBV7-2 and TRBJ1-4, reads GAGVSQSPSNKVTEKGKDVELRCDPISGHTALYWYRQSLGQGLEFLIYFQGNSAPDKSGLPSDRFSAERTGGSVSTLTIQRTQQEDSAVYLCASSRDRTDGEKLFFGSGTQLSVL.

This clonotype appeared many times. The chain recombines TRBV6-2 or TRBV6-3 with TRBJ2-5; no clear D gene. This CDR3 is 12 amino acids long. The V gene's germline CDR1 is MNHEY and CDR2 SVGEGT. The germline V and J ends were trimmed by 6 bases and 7 bases, with 12 bases remaining between them. CDR3 protein: CASSSDEGTQYF. The CDR3 DNA reads as TGTGCCAGCAGCTCGGACGAAGGGACCCAGTACTTC.

This clonotype showed up many times. The chain uses TRBV7-2 and TRBJ2-3; 13 nucleotides agree with TRBD2. CDR3 length: 18 residues. Looked up from germline, CDR1 is SGHTA and CDR2 is FQGNSA. Trimming at V came to 2 bases and at J to 2 bases, leaving 7 bases not matched to a gene. The CDR3 spells CASSLRRGLAGNTDTQYF. CDR3 DNA sequence: TGTGCCAGCAGCTTACGGCGGGGACTAGCGGGAAACACAGATACGCAGTATTTT.

There are many counts of this clonotype. The chain couples TRBV27 to TRBJ2-1; perhaps TRBD1 as D (5 bases). Trimming pared 2 bases from V and 12 bases from J, leaving 8 bases between. The CDR3 sequence is 11 residues long. CDR1 and CDR2 from the germline V gene are MNHEY and SMNVEV (reference sequence). The CDR3 loop reads CASSLGARQFF. The CDR3 DNA reads TGTGCCAGCAGTTTAGGGGCGAGGCAGTTCTTC.

The CDR3 loop reads CASTGLAGVAWEQYF. CDR3 DNA: TGTGCCAGCACCGGACTAGCGGGAGTGGCTTGGGAGCAGTACTTC. V gene TRBV7-9 combines with J gene TRBJ2-7; 13 nucleotides agree with TRBD2. The ends lost 7 bases at V and 7 bases at J; junction bases unmatched: 10. The germline V gene has CDR1 SEHNR and CDR2 FQNEAQ (reference sequence). The CDR3 consists of 15 residues.

The rearrangement uses TRBV6-1 and TRBJ1-5; D gene uncertain. The germline V and J ends were trimmed by 2 bases and 3 bases, with 8 bases remaining between them. CDR3 length equals 14 residues. Germline-derived CDR1 and CDR2 are MNHNS and SASEGT. The CDR3 here is CASSETVYNQPQHF. CDR3 in DNA: TGTGCCAGCAGTGAAACAGTCTACAATCAGCCCCAGCATTTT.

Comments on this clonotype: A read error may be the cause here, since a much bigger clone is one base away. The CDR3 end shows no conserved phenylalanine or tryptophan, and so a read error is likely. The chain combines TRBV6-1 with TRBJ2-2; D may be TRBD1 or TRBD2 (6 bases each). The V gene lost 6 bases and the J gene lost 5 bases, with 16 bases spanning the gap. From germline, CDR1 is MNHNS and CDR2 SASEGT. The CDR3 loop spans 15 amino acids. The DNA of the CDR3 is TGTGCCAGCAGCAGCAGGCGGAGGGGGACCGGGGAGCTGTTTTCT. It translates to CASSSRRRGTGELFS.

This clonotype was observed at least ten times. The gene calls are TRBV30 and TRBJ1-5, with a weak D call TRBD1 (5 bases). The CDR3 is 14 residues long. CDR1 GTSNPN and CDR2 SVGIG come from the germline V gene (reference sequence). With 5 bases removed from V and 6 bases from J, the gap between germline ends came to 17 bases. CDR3 protein: CAWDTGDLGQPQHF. The CDR3 DNA sequence: TGTGCCTGGGACACGGGGGATTTGGGTCAGCCCCAGCATTTT.

The table lists this clonotype with many counts. V usage is TRBV3-1 and J usage is TRBJ2-5; D is uncertain. The CDR3 is made up of 15 amino acids. With 4 bases removed from V and 2 bases from J, the gap between germline ends came to 14 bases. The V gene's germline CDR1 is LGHDT and CDR2 YNNKEL (reference sequence). The CDR3 DNA follows: TGTGCCAGCAGCCTACACAGAGTGTTACAAGAGACCCAGTACTTC. Amino acid sequence: CASSLHRVLQETQYF.

This clonotype occurred once. The genes are TRBV12-5 and TRBJ1-1, with D perhaps matching TRBD1 (6 bases). This CDR3 has 12 residues. Germline lookup yields CDR1 LGHNT and CDR2 FRNRAP. V gave up 7 bases and J gave up 7 bases, with 13 bases separating them. The CDR3 reads CASVGGDLEAFF. CDR3 nucleotide sequence: TGTGCTAGTGTAGGGGGGGACCTTGAAGCTTTCTTT.

This clonotype was counted ten times or more. V and J are TRBV5-4 and TRBJ2-7; D remains unclear. Germline lookup yields CDR1 SGHNT and CDR2 YYREEE (reference sequence). The length of the CDR3 is 14 residues. V gave up 6 bases and J gave up 2 bases, with 15 bases separating them. CDR3 sequence: CASNEENRPYEQYF. CDR3 DNA sequence: TGTGCCAGCAACGAAGAAAACCGACCCTACGAGCAGTACTTC.

This clonotype was counted only a few times. V and J are TRBV19 and TRBJ1-1; D ambiguous. V lost 3 bases and J 5 bases, leaving 10 bases between the germline ends. CDR1 LNHDA and CDR2 SQIVND come from the germline V gene (reference sequence). The CDR3 is 13 amino acids. The CDR3 is CASSMSLGTEAFF. The CDR3 bases are TGTGCCAGTAGTATGAGTCTGGGGACTGAAGCTTTCTTT.

The chain couples TRBV15 to TRBJ2-6, with D maybe TRBD2 (5 bases). The ends were cut back, 5 bases at V and 4 bases at J, with 9 bases in the middle. This CDR3 contains 14 residues. Germline CDR1 is LNHNV and CDR2 is YYDKDF (reference sequence). The CDR3, as DNA: TGTGCCACCAGCGGGAGAGGGGGGGCCAACGTCCTGACTTTC. This gives the protein CATSGRGGANVLTF.

This clonotype was picked up many times. The J gene is TRBJ2-2, the V gene TRBV6-5, with D possibly TRBD1 on 6 matching bases. Trimming stripped 4 bases from V and 5 bases from J, with 14 bases between. The CDR3 spans 15 residues. CDR1 is MNHEY and CDR2 is SVGAGI in the germline V gene. CDR3: CASSFIPRGTGELFF. The CDR3 DNA is TGTGCCAGCAGTTTTATCCCCAGGGGTACCGGGGAGCTGTTTTTT.

This clonotype occurred many times. The J gene is TRBJ2-1, the V gene TRBV5-1; D call uncertain. This CDR3 is 11 amino acids long. Trimming removed 6 bases from V and 5 bases from J, with 6 bases in between. The germline CDR1 and CDR2 sequences are SGHRS and YFSETQ. The CDR3 nucleotides read TGCGCCAGCAACGGGCACAATGAGCAGTTCTTC. It specifies CASNGHNEQFF.